Sequencing of this T cell receptor beta chain was carried out in a study of shared T cell receptors in the human thymus. Method: immunoSEQ multiplex PCR; TCRdb's copy keeps in-frame clones and lacks some. The sample has 450,000 to 650,000 clones; more than 75% are singletons. V was pared by 2 bases and J by 7 bases, with 8 bases of the junction left unmatched. Germline loops: CDR1 ENHRY, CDR2 SYGVKD. The CDR3 has 17 residues. These records were also assigned to another study, of human thymus T cells.

Sequencing used thymocytes. V gene TRBV10-3 combines with J gene TRBJ2-1; 13 nucleotides agree with TRBD2. The TCR sequence derives from a boy in the first two years of life with a congenital heart defect. CDR3 in amino acids: CAISENWGTSGENEQFF. DNA of the CDR3: TGTGCCATCAGTGAGAATTGGGGGACTAGCGGGGAAAATGAGCAGTTCTTC.